The 2 T cell receptor beta chains reported below all come from one sample, sequenced in a study of PD-1 blockade in classical Hodgkin lymphoma. Each and every patient relapsed after autologous stem cell transplantation, and patients got differing brentuximab vedotin exposure. Produced via immunoSEQ multiplex PCR; TCRdb's table is partial and in-frame only. Found here are around 58,000 clones, roughly nine tenths of them singletons; the top ten hold about 8.8%. The sequencing here drew on peripheral blood mononuclear cells (PBMCs), taken at baseline. All receptors derive from a human donor with classical Hodgkin lymphoma.

In this sample, this clone turned up once. The genes are TRBV21-1 and TRBJ2-4. TRBV21-1 is reported as a pseudogene. CDR3 length: 18 amino acids. The CDR3 coding sequence is TGTGCCAGCAGCCCCGCTCTAGGACGTTGGGTAGCCAAAAACATTCAGTACTTC. Residues: CASSPALGRWVAKNIQYF.

V usage is TRBV28 and J usage is TRBJ2-1; tentatively, D is TRBD1 (6 bases). Germline V gene lookup returns CDR1 MDHEN and CDR2 SYDVKM. This CDR3 has 15 residues. V dropped 2 bases and J dropped 4 bases, with 12 bases sitting between them. Written as DNA, the CDR3 is TGTGCCAGCAGTTTAGACAGGAGATCATACAATGAGCAGTTCTTC. Translated: CASSLDRRSYNEQFF. The whole variable domain, remainder taken from reference TRBV28 and TRBJ2-1, is DVKVTQSSRYLVKRTGEKVFLECVQDMDHENMFWYRQDPGLGLRLIYFSYDVKMKEKGDIPEGYSVSREKKERFSLILESASTNQTSMYLCASSLDRRSYNEQFFGPGTRLTVL.